This T cell receptor (beta chain) originates from a study of PD-1 blockade in classical Hodgkin lymphoma. Regarding the study as a whole: Some patients started nivolumab under 1 year after ASCT, and they were excluded. In newly diagnosed patients, baseline TCR diversity was reportedly below that of healthy donors.

Profiled with immunoSEQ multiplex PCR; TCRdb holds only in-frame clones, not every one. The profile covers approximately 110,000 clones, with around 90% appearing a single time and around 19% taken by the ten largest. The germline gives CDR1 SGHVS, CDR2 FQNEAQ. The CDR3 runs 12 residues. V dropped 3 bases and J dropped 7 bases, with 10 bases sitting between them. Indicated time point: cycle 4 day 1 (C4D1), after 6 weeks of nivolumab. Each patient experienced a relapse that followed autologous stem cell transplantation, and brentuximab vedotin exposure varied. Notes on this clone: Its matching antigen is unknown.

The sequences come from peripheral blood mononuclear cells (PBMCs), collected before the fourth cycle of nivolumab. This sequence was found in a human donor with classical Hodgkin lymphoma. The chain links TRBV7-8 to TRBJ2-7; possibly TRBD1 for D (7 bases). The CDR3 spells CASSFPGGEQYF. The CDR3 DNA reads as TGTGCCAGCAGCTTCCCAGGGGGGGAGCAGTACTTC.